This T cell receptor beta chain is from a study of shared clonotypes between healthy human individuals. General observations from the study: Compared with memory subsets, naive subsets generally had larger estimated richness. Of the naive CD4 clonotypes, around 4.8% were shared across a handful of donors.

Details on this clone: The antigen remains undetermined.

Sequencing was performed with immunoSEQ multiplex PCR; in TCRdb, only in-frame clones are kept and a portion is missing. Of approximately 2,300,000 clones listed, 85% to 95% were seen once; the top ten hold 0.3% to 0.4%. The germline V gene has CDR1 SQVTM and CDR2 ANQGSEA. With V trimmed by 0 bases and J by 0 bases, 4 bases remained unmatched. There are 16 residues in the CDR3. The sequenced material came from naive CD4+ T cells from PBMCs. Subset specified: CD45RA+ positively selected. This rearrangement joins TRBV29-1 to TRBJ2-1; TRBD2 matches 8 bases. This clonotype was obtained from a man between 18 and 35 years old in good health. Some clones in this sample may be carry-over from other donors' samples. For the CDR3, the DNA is TGCAGCGTTGAAGAAGGACGGGGGGGCTCCTACAATGAGCAGTTCTTC. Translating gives CSVEEGRGGSYNEQFF.